This T cell receptor beta chain was obtained from a study of T cell responses to AZD1222 COVID-19 vaccine. The repertoire was sequenced with immunoSEQ multiplex PCR; TCRdb's copy has only in-frame clones and lacks some. The sample consists of 90,000 to 120,000 clones, about 90% of them appearing once. Worth noting for this clone: Its antigen is undetermined.

Study-wide results and limits: Of the AZD1222 recipients, only 6 or 7 were seropositive at baseline.

The germline gives CDR1 LGHNT, CDR2 FRNRAP. V lost 0 bases to trimming and J lost 9 bases, with 9 bases between them. The CDR3 extends over 13 amino acids. J is TRBJ2-1 and V is TRBV12-5; maybe TRBD1 (5 bases). The starting material was peripheral blood, obtained 28 days after the second AZD1222 dose. The receptor was derived from an adult who received the AZD1222 COVID-19 vaccine. In DNA form, the CDR3 reads TGTGCTAGTGGTTTGGTACTCAGGGCTGAGCAGTTCTTC. Protein: CASGLVLRAEQFF.